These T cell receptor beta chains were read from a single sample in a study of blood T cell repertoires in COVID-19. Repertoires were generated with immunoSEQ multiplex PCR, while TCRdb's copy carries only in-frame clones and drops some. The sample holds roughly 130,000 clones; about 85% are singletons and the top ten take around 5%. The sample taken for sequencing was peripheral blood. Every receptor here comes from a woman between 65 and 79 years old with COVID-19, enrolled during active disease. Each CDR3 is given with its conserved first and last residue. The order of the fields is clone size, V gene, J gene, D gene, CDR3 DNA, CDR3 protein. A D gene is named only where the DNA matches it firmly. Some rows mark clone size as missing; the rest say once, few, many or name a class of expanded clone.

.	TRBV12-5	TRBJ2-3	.	TGTGCTAGTGCCACTAGCTCTGGTGATACGCAGTATTTT	CASATSSGDTQYF
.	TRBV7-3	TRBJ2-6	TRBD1	TGTGCCAGCAGCTTATACGGTCCAGGGGGCGCGACTGGGGCCAACGTCCTGACTTTC	CASSLYGPGGATGANVLTF
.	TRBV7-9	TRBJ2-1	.	TGTGCCAGCGGCCGGGCGGGCAATGAGCAGTTCTTC	CASGRAGNEQFF
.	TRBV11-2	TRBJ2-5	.	TGTGCCAGCAGCTCGGGGGTAACCCAAGAGACCCAGTACTTC	CASSSGVTQETQYF
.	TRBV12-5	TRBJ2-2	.	TGTGCTAGTGGTTTGGTGGGGGGACCCACCGGGGAGCTGTTTTTT	CASGLVGGPTGELFF
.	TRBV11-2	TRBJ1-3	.	TGTGCCAGCAGACACGGACGGGGGAGCTCTGGAAACACCATATATTTT	CASRHGRGSSGNTIYF
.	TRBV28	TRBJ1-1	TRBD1	TGTGCCAGCAGTCCGCCGGGACAGGGGACTTGGCTGGGCACTGAAGCTTTCTTT	CASSPPGQGTWLGTEAFF
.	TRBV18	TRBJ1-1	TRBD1	TGTGCCAGCTCAACAAAACAGGGGATTGAAGCTTTCTTT	CASSTKQGIEAFF
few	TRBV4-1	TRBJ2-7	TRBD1	TGCGCCAGCAGCCAAGTCGACTTTTTGGGGACAGCACCCTACGAGCAGTACTTC	CASSQVDFLGTAPYEQYF
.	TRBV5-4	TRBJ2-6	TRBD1	TGTGCCAGCAGCTTGGAAGCAGGGGGCGCTTCTGGGGCCAACGTCCTGACTTTC	CASSLEAGGASGANVLTF
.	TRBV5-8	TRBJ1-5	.	TGTGCCAGCCGCCTAACAGGGCGCTTCAATCAGCCCCAGCATTTT	CASRLTGRFNQPQHF
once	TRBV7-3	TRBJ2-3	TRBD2	TGTGCCAGCAGCCAAGGCGGGGGGACTAGCACAGATACGCAGTATTTT	CASSQGGGTSTDTQYF
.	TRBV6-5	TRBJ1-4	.	TGTGCCACCCTAAGAGGGAGAAATGAAAAACTGTTTTTT	CATLRGRNEKLFF
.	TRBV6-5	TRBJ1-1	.	TGTGCCAGCACTGTGACAATAATGAACACTGAAGCTTTCTTT	CASTVTIMNTEAFF
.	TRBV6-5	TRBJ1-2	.	TGTGCCAGCAGTCCGGACACATGGAACTATGGCTACACCTTC	CASSPDTWNYGYTF
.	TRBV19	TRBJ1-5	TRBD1	TGTGCCAGTAGTATAACAGGGGCCAGCAATCAGCCCCAGCATTTT	CASSITGASNQPQHF
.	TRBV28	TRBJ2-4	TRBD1	TGTGCCAGCAGCACCCGGGACAGCGACCCCAAAAACATTCAGTACTTC	CASSTRDSDPKNIQYF
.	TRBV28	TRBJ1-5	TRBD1	TGTGCCAGCAGCCCTAGGGGGCGTGGGTCTCAGCCCCAGCATTTT	CASSPRGRGSQPQHF
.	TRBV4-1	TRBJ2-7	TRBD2	TGCGCCAGCAGCCAAGAGGCTAGCGGGGTCCGTTACGAGCAGTACTTC	CASSQEASGVRYEQYF
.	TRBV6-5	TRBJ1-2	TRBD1	TGTGCCAGCGAACCTCCGGGACAGGGAATCTATGGCTACACCTTC	CASEPPGQGIYGYTF
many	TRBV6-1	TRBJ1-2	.	TGTGCCAGCAGTGAATTGGGGGGGGCAGGGACTAACTATGGCTACACCTTC	CASSELGGAGTNYGYTF
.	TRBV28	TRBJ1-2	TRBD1	TGTGCCAGCAGTCCGAAGGGACAGCTCCTAGAAGGCTACACCTTC	CASSPKGQLLEGYTF
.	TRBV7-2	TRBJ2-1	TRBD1	TGTGCCAGCAGCTTAAGGACAGGGGGCTCCGCATACTACAATGAGCAGTTCTTC	CASSLRTGGSAYYNEQFF
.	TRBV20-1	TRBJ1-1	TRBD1	TGCAGTGCTAGTCCTTCAGGGGGCCGGACTGAAGCTTTCTTT	CSASPSGGRTEAFF
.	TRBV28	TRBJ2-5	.	TGTGCCAGCAGCACCCCCCGGGGAGAGACCCAGTACTTC	CASSTPRGETQYF
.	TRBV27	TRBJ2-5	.	TGTGCCAGCAGTCCTTGGACAGCCGGACCAGAGACCCAGTACTTC	CASSPWTAGPETQYF
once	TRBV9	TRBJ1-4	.	TGTGCCAGCAGCGTAGAGTGTATAAACTCGACAGGTGGGGAAAAACTGTTTTTT	CASSVECINSTGGEKLFF
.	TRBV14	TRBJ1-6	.	TGTGCCAGCAGCCAGACCGCAGGGCCTAATTCACCCCTCCACTTT	CASSQTAGPNSPLHF
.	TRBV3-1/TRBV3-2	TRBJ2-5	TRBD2	TGTGCCAGCAGCCGCTCCTGGGGGGGGTACCAAGAGACCCAGTACTTC	CASSRSWGGYQETQYF
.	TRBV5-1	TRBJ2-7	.	TGCGCCAGCAGCTCGGGGACAAGGACTTTCTACGAGCAGTACTTC	CASSSGTRTFYEQYF
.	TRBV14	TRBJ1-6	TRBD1	TGTGCCAGCAGCTCCGGGACAGGGATTTCACCCCTCCACTTT	CASSSGTGISPLHF
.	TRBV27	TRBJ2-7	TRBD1	TGTGCCAGCAGTAGAAAGGGACAGGGGGCCTACGAGCAGTACTTC	CASSRKGQGAYEQYF
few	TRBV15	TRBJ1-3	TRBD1	TGTGCCACCAGCCCCAGGGGGCGCCCGGGAAACACCATATATTTT	CATSPRGRPGNTIYF
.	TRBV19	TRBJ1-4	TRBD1	TGTGCCAGTAGTTCCATCGGGACAGCAAGGACTAATGAAAAACTGTTTTTT	CASSSIGTARTNEKLFF
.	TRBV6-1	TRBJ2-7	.	TGTGCCAGCAGCAGGGGTGATGAGCAGTACTTC	CASSRGDEQYF
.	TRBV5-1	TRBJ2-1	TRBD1	TGCGCCAGCTCCCTAGGACAGGCGAACAATGAGCAGTTCTTC	CASSLGQANNEQFF
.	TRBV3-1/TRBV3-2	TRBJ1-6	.	TGTGCCAGCAGCCCCAACCCCAGAAATTCACCCCTCCACTTT	CASSPNPRNSPLHF
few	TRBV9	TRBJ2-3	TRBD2	TGTGCCAGCAGCGTAGCAATTAGCGGGGGGGATACGCAGTATTTT	CASSVAISGGDTQYF
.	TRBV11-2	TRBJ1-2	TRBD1	TGTGCCAGCAGCCCGCGGGGGACAGGAGCTAACTATGGCTACACCTTC	CASSPRGTGANYGYTF
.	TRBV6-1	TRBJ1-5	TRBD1	TGTGCCAGCAGCCCAGACAGGGACAATCAGCCCCAGCATTTT	CASSPDRDNQPQHF
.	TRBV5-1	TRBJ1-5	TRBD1	TGCGCCAGCAGCACCGGACAGGGTGACAATCAGCCCCAGCATTTT	CASSTGQGDNQPQHF
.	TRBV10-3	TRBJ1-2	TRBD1	TGTGCCATCAGTGCGGGACAGGGGTTGGGGAACTATGGCTACACCTTC	CAISAGQGLGNYGYTF
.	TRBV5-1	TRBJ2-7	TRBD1	TGCGCCAGCAGCCCGAGGACAGGGGGTTCTGAGCAGTACTTC	CASSPRTGGSEQYF
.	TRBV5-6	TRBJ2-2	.	TGTGCCAGCAGCTTCCAGGGTCTGGGCACCGGGGAGCTGTTTTTT	CASSFQGLGTGELFF
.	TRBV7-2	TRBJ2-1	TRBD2	TGTGCCAGCAGCCCCCGGGGGTGGAGCGGGGGGGCCGGGGGTGAGCAGTTCTTC	CASSPRGWSGGAGGEQFF
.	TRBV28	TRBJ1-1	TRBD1	TGTGCCAGCAGTGGCGCCGGGACAGGGCGAACTGAAGCTTTCTTT	CASSGAGTGRTEAFF
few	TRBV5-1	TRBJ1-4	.	TGCGCCAGCAGGATCACGACTGCAACTAATGAAAAACTGTTTTTT	CASRITTATNEKLFF
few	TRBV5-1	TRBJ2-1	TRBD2	TGCGCCAGCAGCTTGGGGACTAGCGGTCTCTACAATGAGCAGTTCTTC	CASSLGTSGLYNEQFF
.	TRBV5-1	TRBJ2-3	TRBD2	TGCGCCAGCAGCTTGGAGGGACTAGCGGGGTCTTACGGCACAGATACGCAGTATTTT	CASSLEGLAGSYGTDTQYF
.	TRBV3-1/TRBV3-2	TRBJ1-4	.	TGTGCCAGCAGCCGGAAAAGGGGAACAGGTGAAAAACTGTTTTTT	CASSRKRGTGEKLFF
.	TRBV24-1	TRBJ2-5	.	TGTGCCACCAGTGATTTAGTAGGGGGAGTAGGGCAAGAGACCCAGTACTTC	CATSDLVGGVGQETQYF
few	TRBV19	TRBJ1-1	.	TGTGCCAGTAGTATAGGGCAGGCGAACACTGAAGCTTTCTTT	CASSIGQANTEAFF
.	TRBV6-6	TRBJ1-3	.	TGTGCCAGCAGTTACGGAGGGACTGACTCTGGAAACACCATATATTTT	CASSYGGTDSGNTIYF